The 8 T cell receptor beta chains listed next were all sequenced from one sample in a study of cytomegalovirus exposure and HLA in healthy donors. PCR was performed using 60 Vbeta and 13 Jbeta primers. Data came from immunoSEQ multiplex PCR; TCRdb stores just in-frame clones and leaves some out. The top ten hold approximately 0.97% of the sample, which has about 140,000 clones, 60% to 80% seen once. The material sequenced was PBMCs. Source of these receptors: a man aged 18 to 30 in good health and CMV-seronegative.

V and J are TRBV15 and TRBJ1-3; D gene uncertain. The CDR3 spans 15 residues. V was trimmed by 3 bases and J by 0 bases, leaving 9 bases between them. Germline lookup yields CDR1 LNHNV and CDR2 YYDKDF (reference sequence). CDR3 protein: CATSRGVSSGNTIYF. The DNA for the CDR3 is TGTGCCACCAGCAGGGGAGTCAGCTCTGGAAACACCATATATTTT.

This chain uses TRBV5-5 with TRBJ1-1; no clear D gene. This CDR3 contains 14 residues. Germline V gives CDR1 SGHKS, CDR2 YYEKEE (reference sequence). V lost 0 bases, J lost 1 base, and 7 bases lay in between. The CDR3 reads CASSLAQQNTEAFF. The CDR3 DNA reads as TGTGCCAGCAGCTTGGCCCAACAGAACACTGAAGCTTTCTTT.

CDR3 nucleotide sequence: TGCGCCAGCAGCTTGGAAGGGGGACACAGTCAGCCCCAGCATTTT. Translating gives CASSLEGGHSQPQHF. The chain recombines TRBV5-1 with TRBJ1-5; D perhaps matches TRBD1 (6 bases). Trimming took off 0 bases at V and 6 bases at J, with 13 bases between the two ends. Germline loops: CDR1 SGHRS, CDR2 YFSETQ. The CDR3 loop spans 15 amino acids.

This sequence joins TRBV2 and TRBJ1-1; no reliable D call. CDR1 and CDR2 from the germline V gene are SNHLY and FYNNEI. The V end was cut by 8 bases, the J end by 1 base, with 14 bases between. The CDR3 spans 14 residues. The CDR3 is CASDRGGRNTEAFF. The CDR3 coding sequence is TGTGCCAGCGACCGCGGAGGTCGGAACACTGAAGCTTTCTTT.

V gene TRBV5-1 combines with J gene TRBJ1-1, with TRBD1 matching over 8 bases. Germline trimming cut 2 bases from V and 7 bases from J; bases unmatched to any gene: 4. The length of the CDR3 is 13 residues. Germline V gene lookup returns CDR1 SGHRS and CDR2 YFSETQ. The CDR3 protein is CASSFGGTGEAFF. CDR3 DNA sequence: TGCGCCAGCAGCTTTGGGGGGACAGGTGAAGCTTTCTTT. The complete variable domain, with remaining parts taken from reference TRBV5-1 and TRBJ1-1, reads KAGVTQTPRYLIKTRGQQVTLSCSPISGHRSVSWYQQTPGQGLQFLFEYFSETQRNKGNFPGRFSGRQFSNSRSEMNVSTLELGDSALYLCASSFGGTGEAFFGQGTRLTVV.

The V and J genes are TRBV9 and TRBJ2-1; TRBD1 aligns across 10 bases. Germline V gene data show CDR1 as SGDLS and CDR2 as YYNGEE. This CDR3 is built from 16 residues. V lost 4 bases, J lost 5 bases, and 9 bases stayed unmatched. The CDR3 nucleotides read TGTGCCAGCAGCCTAGAAGGGACAGGGGCTAACAATGAGCAGTTCTTC. Translating gives CASSLEGTGANNEQFF.

This clone was found a few times. The chain joins TRBV5-1 to TRBJ1-4; TRBD1 aligns across 9 bases. This CDR3 spans 17 amino acids. Losses at the gene ends were 3 bases for V and 3 bases for J; bases not matched to a gene: 9. Germline-derived CDR1 and CDR2 are SGHRS and YFSETQ. The chain's CDR3 is CASSYRTGAISNEKLFF. CDR3 coding DNA: TGCGCCAGCAGCTACAGGACAGGGGCGATTTCTAATGAAAAACTGTTTTTT.

The genes are TRBV5-6 and TRBJ1-3; no clear D gene. Per germline, CDR1 SGHDT and CDR2 YYEEEE. Trimming removed 2 bases from V and 4 bases from J, with 19 bases in between. The CDR3 has 17 amino acids. The CDR3 sequence: CASSLSGVGRAGNTIYF. Written as DNA, the CDR3 is TGTGCCAGCAGCTTATCTGGTGTAGGGAGGGCAGGAAACACCATATATTTT.